This TCR beta chain was captured by sequencing in a study of blood T cells in healthy people across ages. Study outcomes and limitations: Among T cells, TCR beta diversity per million cells dropped roughly linearly as age rose.

As to this clonotype: The antigen is undetermined. A much larger clonotype is one base distant, so this may be a read error.

A second PCR, run for roughly 7 to 11 cycles, used a sample-barcoded 5' primer plus a J-beta primer mix. TCRdb processed the 5' RACE reads anew with MiXCR; each CDR3 protein has one entry. The sample includes hundreds of thousands of distinct CDR3 sequences, less than 35% of them seen just once. Germline V lookup: CDR1 GTSNPN, CDR2 SVGIG (reference sequence). The CDR3 extends over 13 amino acids. The junction had 2 bases not matched to a gene; V was cut back by 0 bases and J by 4 bases. The sequenced sample was blood. The rearrangement uses TRBV30 and TRBJ2-7; 8 bases fit TRBD1. This receptor was identified in an elderly woman in good health. The CDR3 loop reads CAWSVTGGYEQYF. For the CDR3, the DNA is TGTGCCTGGAGTGTAACAGGGGGTTACGAGCAGTACTTC.